This T cell receptor beta chain came from a study of T and B cells in COVID-19 patients. On the study more broadly: Active-infection patients were older, median about 70 years, than recovered patients, median roughly 37 years. Of around 21 active-infection patients, approximately 18 carried comorbidities linked to unfavorable COVID-19 outcome.

By frequency in the sample, this clonotype is medium-sized. Its specificity is not known. Overall study results and limits: Sorted SARS-CoV-2-responsive or tetramer+ T cells and CD4+, regulatory and CD8+ subsets were not yet sequenced. At recovery TRB diversity and richness exceeded healthy donors, after highly clonal active COVID-19 repertoires.

TRB rearrangements were amplified by multiplex PCR with BIOMED2 TRB-A/B primers. TCRdb called the multiplex PCR reads again in MiXCR, with one record for every CDR3 protein. The table records roughly 12,000 distinct CDR3 sequences, around 30% of them present only once. Each TRB amplification used roughly 230-550 ng of genomic DNA from blood. This CDR3 is built from 13 residues. Germline CDR1 is LNHNV and CDR2 is YYDKDF (reference sequence). The trim removed 2 bases at V and 6 bases at J, leaving 2 bases unmatched. The chain carries TRBV15 and TRBJ2-3, with TRBD1 identical over 7 bases. The sequenced sample consisted of blood. This receptor was taken from a human donor who had recovered from COVID-19. CDR3 amino acids: CATSRRGPDTQYF. The CDR3 DNA is TGTGCCACCAGCAGAAGGGGGCCCGATACGCAGTATTTT.